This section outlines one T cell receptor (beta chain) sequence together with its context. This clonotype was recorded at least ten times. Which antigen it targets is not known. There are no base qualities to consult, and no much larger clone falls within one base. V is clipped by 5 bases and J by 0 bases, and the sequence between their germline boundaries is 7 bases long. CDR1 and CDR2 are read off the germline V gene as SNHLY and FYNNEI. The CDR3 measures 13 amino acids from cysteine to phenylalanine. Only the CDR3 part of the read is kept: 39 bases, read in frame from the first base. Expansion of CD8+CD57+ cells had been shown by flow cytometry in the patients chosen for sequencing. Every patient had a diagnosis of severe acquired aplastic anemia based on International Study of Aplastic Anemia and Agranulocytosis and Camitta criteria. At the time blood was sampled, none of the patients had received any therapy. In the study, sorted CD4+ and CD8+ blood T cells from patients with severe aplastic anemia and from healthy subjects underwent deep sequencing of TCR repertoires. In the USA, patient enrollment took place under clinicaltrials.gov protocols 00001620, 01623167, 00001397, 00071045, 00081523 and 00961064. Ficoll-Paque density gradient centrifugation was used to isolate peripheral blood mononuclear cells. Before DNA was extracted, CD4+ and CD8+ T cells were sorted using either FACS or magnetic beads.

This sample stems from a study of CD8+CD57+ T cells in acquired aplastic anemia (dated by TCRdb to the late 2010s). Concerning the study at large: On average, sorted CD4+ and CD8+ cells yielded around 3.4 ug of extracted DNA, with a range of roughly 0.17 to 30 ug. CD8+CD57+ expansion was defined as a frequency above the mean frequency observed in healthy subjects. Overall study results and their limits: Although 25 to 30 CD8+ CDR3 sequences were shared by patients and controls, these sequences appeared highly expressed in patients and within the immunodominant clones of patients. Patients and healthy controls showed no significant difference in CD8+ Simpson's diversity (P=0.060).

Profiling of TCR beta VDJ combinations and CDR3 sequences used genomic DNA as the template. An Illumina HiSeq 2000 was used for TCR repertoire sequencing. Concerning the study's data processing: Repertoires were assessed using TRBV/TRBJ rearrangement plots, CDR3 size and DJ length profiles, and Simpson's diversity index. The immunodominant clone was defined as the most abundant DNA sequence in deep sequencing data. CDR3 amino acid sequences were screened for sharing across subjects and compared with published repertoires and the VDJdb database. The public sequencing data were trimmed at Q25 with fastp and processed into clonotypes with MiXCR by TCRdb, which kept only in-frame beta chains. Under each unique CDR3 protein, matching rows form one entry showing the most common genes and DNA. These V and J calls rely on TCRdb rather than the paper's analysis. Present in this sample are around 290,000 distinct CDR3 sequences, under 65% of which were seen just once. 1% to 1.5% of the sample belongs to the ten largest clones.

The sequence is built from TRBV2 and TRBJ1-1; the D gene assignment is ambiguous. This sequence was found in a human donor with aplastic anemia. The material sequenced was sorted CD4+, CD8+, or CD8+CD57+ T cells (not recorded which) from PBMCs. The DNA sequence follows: TGTGCCAGCAGTTTTGGACTGAACACTGAAGCTTTCTTT. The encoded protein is CASSFGLNTEAFF. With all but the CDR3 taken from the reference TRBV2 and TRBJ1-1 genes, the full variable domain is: EPEVTQTPSHQVTQMGQEVILRCVPISNHLYFYWYRQILGQKVEFLVSFYNNEISEKSEIFDDQFSVERPDGSNFTLKIRSTKLEDSAMYFCASSFGLNTEAFFGQGTRLTVV.